This record concerns one TCR beta chain sequence. Germline V gene sequence: CDR1 ENHRY, CDR2 SYGVKD. The CDR3 is 14 residues long. Trimming shortened V by 4 bases and J by 1 base, and 9 bases separated the two germline ends. These data are taken from a study of T cell changes during pregnancy in multiple sclerosis. The data were produced by immunoSEQ multiplex PCR, yet TCRdb's version contains in-frame clones alone and is incomplete. The table lists some 64,000 clones, around 90% of them singletons, with about 1.5% in the top ten. The chain couples TRBV10-3 to TRBJ2-3; D is perhaps TRBD2 (6 bases). Source: peripheral blood, taken after pregnancy. This receptor was obtained from a female donor with multiple sclerosis, enrolled in a pregnancy study. CDR3 sequence reads: CAISGRVGTDTQYF. For the CDR3, the DNA is TGTGCCATCAGTGGGAGGGTAGGCACAGATACGCAGTATTTT.